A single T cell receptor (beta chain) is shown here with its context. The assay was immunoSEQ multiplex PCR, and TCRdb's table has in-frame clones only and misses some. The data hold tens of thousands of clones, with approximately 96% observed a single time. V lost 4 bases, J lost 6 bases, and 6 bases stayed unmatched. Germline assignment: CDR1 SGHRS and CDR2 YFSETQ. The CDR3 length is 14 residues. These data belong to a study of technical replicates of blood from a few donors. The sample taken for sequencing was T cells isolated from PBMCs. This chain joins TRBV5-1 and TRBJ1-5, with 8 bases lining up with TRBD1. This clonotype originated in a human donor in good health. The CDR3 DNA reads TGCGCCAGCAGCCCTGGACAGGGAGCTCAGCCCCAGCATTTT. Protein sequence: CASSPGQGAQPQHF.